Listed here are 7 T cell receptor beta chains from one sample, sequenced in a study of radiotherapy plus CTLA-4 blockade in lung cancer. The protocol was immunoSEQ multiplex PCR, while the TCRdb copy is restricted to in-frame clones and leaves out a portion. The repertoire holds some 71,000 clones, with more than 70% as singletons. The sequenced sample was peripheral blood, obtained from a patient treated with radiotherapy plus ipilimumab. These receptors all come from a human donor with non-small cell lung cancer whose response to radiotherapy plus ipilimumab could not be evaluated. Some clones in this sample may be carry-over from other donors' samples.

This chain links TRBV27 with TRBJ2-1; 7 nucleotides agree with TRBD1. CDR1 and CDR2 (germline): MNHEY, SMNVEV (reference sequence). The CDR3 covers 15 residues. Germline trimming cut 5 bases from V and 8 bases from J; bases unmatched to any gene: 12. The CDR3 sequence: CASSPSGTAAYEQFF. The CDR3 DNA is TGTGCCAGCAGTCCCTCCGGGACAGCTGCCTATGAGCAGTTCTTC.

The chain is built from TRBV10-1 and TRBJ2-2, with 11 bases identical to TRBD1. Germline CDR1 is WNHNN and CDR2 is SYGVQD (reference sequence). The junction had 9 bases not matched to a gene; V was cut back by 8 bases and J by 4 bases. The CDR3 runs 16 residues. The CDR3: CASRCSDRGPTGELFF. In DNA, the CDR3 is TGCGCCAGCCGTTGTTCGGACAGGGGGCCCACCGGGGAGCTGTTTTTT.

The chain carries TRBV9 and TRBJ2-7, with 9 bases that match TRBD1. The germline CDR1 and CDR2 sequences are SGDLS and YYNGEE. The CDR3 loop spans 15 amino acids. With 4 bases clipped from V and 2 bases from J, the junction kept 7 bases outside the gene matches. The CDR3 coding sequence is TGTGCCAGCAGCCCCCGGACAGGGGTGCCCTACGAGCAGTACTTC. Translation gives CASSPRTGVPYEQYF.

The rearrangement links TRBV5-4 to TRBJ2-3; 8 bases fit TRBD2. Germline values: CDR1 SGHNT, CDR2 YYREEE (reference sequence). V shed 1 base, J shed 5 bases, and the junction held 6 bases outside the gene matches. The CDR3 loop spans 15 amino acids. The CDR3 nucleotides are TGTGCCAGCAGCTTGACTAGCGGCCCCCAAGATACGCAGTATTTT. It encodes CASSLTSGPQDTQYF.

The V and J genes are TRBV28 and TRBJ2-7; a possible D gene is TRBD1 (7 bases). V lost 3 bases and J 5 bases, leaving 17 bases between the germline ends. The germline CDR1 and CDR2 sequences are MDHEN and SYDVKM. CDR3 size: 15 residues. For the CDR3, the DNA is TGTGCCAGCAGTTTGGGTTCAGGGGGGTGGGACGAGCAGTACTTC. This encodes CASSLGSGGWDEQYF.

The CDR3 here is CASSVGGSGTEAFF. Here the CDR3 DNA reads TGTGCCAGCAGCGTAGGAGGGAGCGGCACTGAAGCTTTCTTT. The V gene is TRBV9, the J gene TRBJ1-1; D is undetermined. The CDR3 consists of 14 residues. Germline V gene data show CDR1 as SGDLS and CDR2 as YYNGEE. V lost 0 bases to trimming and J lost 4 bases, with 10 bases between them.

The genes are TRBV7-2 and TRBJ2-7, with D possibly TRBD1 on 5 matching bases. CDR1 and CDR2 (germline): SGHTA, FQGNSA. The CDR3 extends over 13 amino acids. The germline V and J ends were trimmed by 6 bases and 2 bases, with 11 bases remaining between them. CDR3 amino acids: CASRRGRAYEQYF. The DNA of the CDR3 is TGTGCCAGCAGAAGGGGAAGGGCCTACGAGCAGTACTTC.